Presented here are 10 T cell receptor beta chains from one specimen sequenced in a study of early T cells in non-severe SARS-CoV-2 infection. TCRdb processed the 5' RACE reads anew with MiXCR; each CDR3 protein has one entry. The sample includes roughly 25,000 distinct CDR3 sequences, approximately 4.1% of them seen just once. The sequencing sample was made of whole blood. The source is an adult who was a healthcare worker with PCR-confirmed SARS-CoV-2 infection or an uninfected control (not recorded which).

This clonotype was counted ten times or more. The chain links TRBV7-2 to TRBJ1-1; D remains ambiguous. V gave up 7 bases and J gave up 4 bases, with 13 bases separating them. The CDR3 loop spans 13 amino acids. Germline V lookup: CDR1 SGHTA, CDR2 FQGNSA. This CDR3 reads CASTKNSGTEAFF. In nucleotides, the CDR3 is TGTGCCAGCACCAAGAACTCAGGCACTGAAGCTTTCTTT.

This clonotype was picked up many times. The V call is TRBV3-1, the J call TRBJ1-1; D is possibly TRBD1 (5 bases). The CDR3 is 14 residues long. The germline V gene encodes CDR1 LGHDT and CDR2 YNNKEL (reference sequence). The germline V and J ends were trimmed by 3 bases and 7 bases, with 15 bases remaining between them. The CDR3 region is CASSHHGGIGEAFF. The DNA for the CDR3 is TGTGCCAGCAGCCACCACGGGGGGATAGGTGAAGCTTTCTTT.

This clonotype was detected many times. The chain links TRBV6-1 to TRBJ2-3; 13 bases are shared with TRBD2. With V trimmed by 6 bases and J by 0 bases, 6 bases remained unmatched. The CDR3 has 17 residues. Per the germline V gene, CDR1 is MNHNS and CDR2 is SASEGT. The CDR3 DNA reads TGTGCCAGCAGACGACTAGCGGGGGGAGCTAGCACAGATACGCAGTATTTT. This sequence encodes CASRRLAGGASTDTQYF.

CDR3 sequence: CSAAGHLGEQYF. CDR3 sequence (DNA): TGCAGTGCTGCCGGGCACCTAGGCGAGCAGTACTTC. The V and J genes are TRBV20-1 and TRBJ2-7; D remains ambiguous. This CDR3 contains 12 residues. Germline V gives CDR1 DFQATT, CDR2 SNEGSKA (reference sequence). V was shortened by 5 bases and J by 6 bases, with 14 bases between the two germline ends.

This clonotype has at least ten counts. The CDR3 sequence is CASSSRASGFTDTQYF. DNA of the CDR3: TGTGCCAGCAGCTCGCGTGCTAGCGGGTTCACAGATACGCAGTATTTT. The chain links TRBV7-2 to TRBJ2-3; 8 bases are shared with TRBD2. Germline values: CDR1 SGHTA, CDR2 FQGNSA. J lost 2 bases, V lost 4 bases, and 8 bases had no gene match. The CDR3 has 16 residues.

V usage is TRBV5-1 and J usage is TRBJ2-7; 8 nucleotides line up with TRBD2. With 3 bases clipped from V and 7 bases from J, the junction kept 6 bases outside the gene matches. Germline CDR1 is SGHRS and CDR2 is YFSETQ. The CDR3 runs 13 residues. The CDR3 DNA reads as TGCGCCAGCAGCTCCCTAGCGGGTCTGGAGCAGTACTTC. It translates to CASSSLAGLEQYF.

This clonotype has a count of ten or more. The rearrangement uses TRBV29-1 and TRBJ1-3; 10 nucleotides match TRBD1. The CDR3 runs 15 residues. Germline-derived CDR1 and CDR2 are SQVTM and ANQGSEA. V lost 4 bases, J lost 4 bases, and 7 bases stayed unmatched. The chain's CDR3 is CSVGPGQGSGNTIYF. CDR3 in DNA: TGCAGCGTTGGGCCGGGACAGGGGTCGGGAAACACCATATATTTT.

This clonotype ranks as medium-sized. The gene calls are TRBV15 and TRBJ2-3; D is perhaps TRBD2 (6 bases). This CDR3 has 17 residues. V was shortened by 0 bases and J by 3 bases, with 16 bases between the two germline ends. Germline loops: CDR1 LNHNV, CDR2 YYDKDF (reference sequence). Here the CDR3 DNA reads TGTGCCACCAGCAGAGATAGCGGAGGGGTAGAAACAGATACGCAGTATTTT. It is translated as CATSRDSGGVETDTQYF.

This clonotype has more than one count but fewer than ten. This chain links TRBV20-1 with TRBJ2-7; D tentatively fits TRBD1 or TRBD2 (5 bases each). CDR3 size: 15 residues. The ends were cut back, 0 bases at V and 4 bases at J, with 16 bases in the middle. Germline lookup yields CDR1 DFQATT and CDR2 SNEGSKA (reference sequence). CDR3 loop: CSARDYPEGPYEQYF. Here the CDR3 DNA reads TGCAGTGCTAGAGATTATCCCGAGGGACCTTACGAGCAGTACTTC.

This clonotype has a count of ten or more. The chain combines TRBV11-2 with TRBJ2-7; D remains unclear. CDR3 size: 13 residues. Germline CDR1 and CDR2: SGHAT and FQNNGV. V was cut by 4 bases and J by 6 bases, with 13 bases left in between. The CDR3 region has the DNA TGTGCCAGCAGCTCCGAGGTGGTAAGCGAGCAGTACTTC. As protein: CASSSEVVSEQYF.